These T cell receptor beta chains were read from a single sample in a study of HIV-infected patients and healthy controls. TCRdb re-called the 5' RACE reads with MiXCR, one entry per CDR3 protein. The table has about 18,000 distinct CDR3 sequences, roughly 20% seen once. Source material: CD8+ T cells from blood. The receptors were gathered from a human donor in good health. CDR3s include the opening cysteine and the closing phenylalanine or tryptophan. D genes are given only for firm matches.

V gene: TRBV7-8
D gene: NA
J gene: TRBJ2-7
CDR3 protein: CASSLNQGADEQYF

V gene: TRBV30
D gene: NA
J gene: TRBJ1-1
CDR3 protein: CAWSVGAGYTEAFF

V gene: TRBV29-1
D gene: NA
J gene: TRBJ2-1
CDR3 protein: CSIRTGEAYNEQFF

V gene: TRBV7-9
D gene: NA
J gene: TRBJ2-3
CDR3 protein: CASSKAASTDTQYF

V gene: TRBV19
D gene: NA
J gene: TRBJ1-5
CDR3 protein: CARRNPYQPQHF

V gene: TRBV4-1
D gene: NA
J gene: TRBJ2-1
CDR3 protein: CASSHYYAEGNYNEQFF

V gene: TRBV24-1
D gene: NA
J gene: TRBJ2-7
CDR3 protein: CATSDRSGWEQYF

V gene: TRBV2
D gene: TRBD1
J gene: TRBJ1-6
CDR3 protein: CASSEALGTGLASPLHF

V gene: TRBV20-1
D gene: TRBD2
J gene: TRBJ2-7
CDR3 protein: CSARDPASGVSYEQYF

V gene: TRBV30
D gene: TRBD2
J gene: TRBJ2-1
CDR3 protein: CAWSPTSGHLEQFF

V gene: TRBV2
D gene: NA
J gene: TRBJ2-1
CDR3 protein: CASEEAYNEQFF

V gene: TRBV11-2
D gene: NA
J gene: TRBJ1-5
CDR3 protein: CASSLGGQPQHF